The T cell receptor (beta chain) under discussion was sequenced for a study of T cell responses to AZD1222 COVID-19 vaccine. This CDR3 is built from 14 residues. The V gene's germline CDR1 is SGHRS and CDR2 YFSETQ. V lost 4 bases and J lost 5, with 15 bases in between. Study-wide results and caveats: The donors showed a predominance of white British ancestry and of females, with possible underestimation of clonal diversity. Just a handful of AZD1222 recipients were seropositive at baseline. Spike-wide vaccine-associated CD4 TCRs dominated at 160-218 and 743-854.

The data were produced by immunoSEQ multiplex PCR, yet TCRdb's version contains in-frame clones alone and is incomplete. The data show about 130,000 clones, around 87% seen once. On this clone: No antigen is known for it.

The chain employs TRBV5-1 and TRBJ1-1, with D unresolved. Sequencing used peripheral blood, obtained on day 0 of AZD1222 vaccination. This receptor was obtained from an adult in good health. This chain's CDR3 is CASSPTPGGTEAFF. The CDR3 bases are TGCGCCAGCAGCCCGACCCCGGGTGGGACTGAAGCTTTCTTT.